The rows below give T cell receptor beta chains drawn from one sample of a study of early T cells in non-severe SARS-CoV-2 infection. TCRdb fed the 5' RACE reads into MiXCR, producing one record per CDR3 protein. The sample contains 50,000 or so distinct CDR3 sequences, around 8% of which appear only once. The sample consisted of whole blood. Source of these receptors: an adult who was a healthcare worker with PCR-confirmed SARS-CoV-2 infection or an uninfected control (not recorded which). CDR3s include the opening cysteine and the closing phenylalanine or tryptophan. Each record gives: clone size, J gene, V gene, D gene, CDR3 protein, CDR3 DNA. D genes are given only for firm matches. A row's size may be missing; if present it is once, few, many or a size class.

.	TRBJ2-3	TRBV5-4	TRBD1	CASSLQGALSTDTQYF	TGTGCCAGCAGTTTACAGGGGGCGCTCAGCACAGATACGCAGTATTTT
.	TRBJ1-2	TRBV12-3/TRBV12-4	.	CASTPGGPGGHGYTF	TGTGCCAGCACCCCGGGGGGTCCGGGTGGTCATGGCTACACCTTC
many	TRBJ2-3	TRBV24-1	.	CATSDFRLERRRTDTQYF	TGTGCCACCAGTGACTTCCGCCTGGAGAGGAGGCGCACAGATACGCAGTATTTT
many	TRBJ2-1	TRBV14	TRBD1	CASSQRTGSYNEQFF	TGTGCCAGCAGCCAAAGGACAGGGTCCTACAATGAGCAGTTCTTC
.	TRBJ1-2	TRBV11-2	TRBD1	CASSPYPGTANYGYTF	TGTGCCAGCAGCCCCTACCCCGGGACAGCCAACTATGGCTACACCTTC
few	TRBJ2-3	TRBV6-2/TRBV6-3	TRBD2	CASSSWLAGETSTDTQYF	TGTGCCAGCAGCTCCTGGCTAGCGGGGGAGACTAGCACAGATACGCAGTATTTT
.	TRBJ2-5	TRBV5-1	.	CASSLSGREETQYF	TGCGCCAGCAGCTTGAGTGGCCGCGAAGAGACCCAGTACTTC
few	TRBJ2-1	TRBV29-1	.	CSVEEGRGEQFF	TGCAGCGTTGAGGAAGGGCGGGGTGAGCAGTTCTTC
few	TRBJ1-1	TRBV7-3	.	CASSLDGEGDEAFF	TGTGCCAGCAGCTTAGACGGGGAAGGCGATGAAGCTTTCTTT
many	TRBJ2-7	TRBV11-2	.	CASSPQGGEQYF	TGTGCCAGCAGCCCCCAGGGAGGCGAGCAGTACTTC
few	TRBJ2-1	TRBV15	.	CATSRDNYNEQFF	TGTGCCACCAGCAGAGATAATTACAATGAGCAGTTCTTC
few	TRBJ2-1	TRBV7-2	TRBD2	CASSFPRGEQFF	TGTGCCAGCAGTTTTCCGCGGGGGGAGCAGTTCTTC
.	TRBJ2-2	TRBV7-6	TRBD1	CASSPPSLAGGPTGELFF	TGTGCCAGCAGCCCCCCCTCGTTGGCAGGGGGCCCCACCGGGGAGCTGTTTTTT
once	TRBJ2-3	TRBV5-6	TRBD2	CASSFGSGGASTDTQYF	TGTGCCAGCAGCTTTGGTAGCGGGGGGGCTAGCACAGATACGCAGTATTTT
few	TRBJ2-2	TRBV5-1	TRBD1	CASSWTGTVNTGELFF	TGCGCCAGCAGCTGGACCGGGACAGTGAACACCGGGGAGCTGTTTTTT
few	TRBJ2-1	TRBV9	.	CASSVLGSRGDEQFF	TGTGCCAGCAGCGTATTAGGGAGCCGAGGCGATGAGCAGTTCTTC
few	TRBJ2-2	TRBV5-4	TRBD1	CASSLPSRGLGGELFF	TGTGCCAGCAGCCTCCCCTCGAGGGGGCTGGGAGGGGAGCTGTTTTTT
.	TRBJ1-4	TRBV4-1	.	CASSQGARDEKLFF	TGCGCCAGCAGCCAAGGGGCCCGGGATGAAAAACTGTTTTTT
few	TRBJ1-1	TRBV5-6	TRBD1	CASSSGQGAPTEAFF	TGTGCCAGCAGCTCCGGACAGGGGGCTCCCACTGAAGCTTTCTTT
many	TRBJ2-2	TRBV11-2	TRBD2	CASSSSGTSGTGELFF	TGTGCCAGCAGCTCATCCGGGACTAGTGGCACCGGGGAGCTGTTTTTT
many	TRBJ1-5	TRBV5-1	.	CASSAGSLNQPQHF	TGCGCCAGCAGCGCCGGGTCCCTAAATCAGCCCCAGCATTTT
many	TRBJ2-2	TRBV9	TRBD2	CADVAGVGELFF	TGTGCCGACGTAGCGGGAGTAGGGGAGCTGTTTTTT
many	TRBJ2-7	TRBV6-5	TRBD1	CASSRQGAIYEQYF	TGTGCCAGCAGTAGACAGGGGGCAATCTACGAGCAGTACTTC
many	TRBJ1-2	TRBV28	.	CASKSGSVSYGYTF	TGTGCCAGCAAAAGCGGGAGCGTGAGCTATGGCTACACCTTC
many	TRBJ1-1	TRBV19	.	CASSQPWSWTEAFF	TGTGCCAGTAGTCAGCCTTGGTCATGGACTGAAGCTTTCTTT
many	TRBJ1-3	TRBV6-6	.	CASYRETIYF	TGTGCCAGCTACAGGGAGACCATATATTTT
many	TRBJ2-5	TRBV4-3	.	CASSQETSETQYF	TGCGCCAGCAGCCAGGAAACGAGTGAGACCCAGTACTTC
many	TRBJ1-2	TRBV14	.	CASSQGSVFTRYTF	TGTGCCAGCAGCCAAGGCTCTGTTTTTACGCGCTACACCTTC
few	TRBJ2-2	TRBV29-1	TRBD1	CSVEKDRGRGELFF	TGCAGCGTCGAGAAGGACAGGGGACGTGGGGAGCTGTTTTTT
few	TRBJ2-1	TRBV6-5	TRBD1	CASSYGQGALNEQFF	TGTGCCAGCAGTTACGGACAGGGGGCTCTCAATGAGCAGTTCTTC
.	TRBJ1-4	TRBV9	.	CASSVSGQLAEKLFF	TGTGCCAGCAGCGTAAGCGGACAACTGGCTGAAAAACTGTTTTTT
many	TRBJ1-5	TRBV4-3	TRBD1	CASSQDTGGTGYQPQHF	TGCGCCAGCAGCCAAGATACGGGCGGGACAGGGTATCAGCCCCAGCATTTT
many	TRBJ1-4	TRBV7-9	.	CASSLAARALGEKLFF	TGTGCCAGCAGCTTAGCGGCGAGGGCACTCGGTGAAAAACTGTTTTTT
few	TRBJ1-4	TRBV20-1	TRBD1	CSATGQGNEKLFF	TGCAGTGCTACGGGACAGGGAAATGAAAAACTGTTTTTT
many	TRBJ2-1	TRBV7-6	.	CASSLGVQSSYNEQFF	TGTGCCAGCAGCTTAGGGGTTCAGAGCTCCTACAATGAGCAGTTCTTC
.	TRBJ1-2	TRBV6-5	.	CASSYQGAYGYTF	TGTGCCAGCAGTTACCAAGGGGCCTATGGCTACACCTTC
many	TRBJ1-6	TRBV6-5	.	CASSRDVSSYNSPLHF	TGTGCCAGCAGCCGGGACGTGAGCTCCTATAATTCACCCCTCCACTTT
.	TRBJ2-7	TRBV7-2	.	CASSSRSGFYEQYF	TGTGCCAGCAGCTCCAGGAGCGGGTTCTACGAGCAGTACTTC
.	TRBJ1-2	TRBV27	TRBD1	CASSVTGGGYTF	TGTGCCAGCAGTGTGACAGGGGGAGGCTACACCTTC
few	TRBJ2-3	TRBV7-9	.	CASSTRSGNTQYF	TGTGCCAGCAGCACTAGGAGCGGAAATACGCAGTATTTT
many	TRBJ2-2	TRBV20-1	.	CSARPPGHNTGELFF	TGCAGTGCCAGACCCCCGGGACATAACACCGGGGAGCTGTTTTTT
many	TRBJ2-7	TRBV15	.	CATSRDSESYEQYF	TGTGCCACCAGCAGAGATTCAGAATCCTACGAGCAGTACTTC
many	TRBJ2-3	TRBV20-1	TRBD2	CSARASGRAWNTQYF	TGCAGTGCTAGGGCTAGCGGGAGGGCCTGGAATACGCAGTATTTT
.	TRBJ2-7	TRBV13	.	CASSKVYEQYF	TGTGCCAGCAGTAAGGTCTACGAGCAGTACTTC
.	TRBJ1-5	TRBV3-1	TRBD1	CASSLGQVNQPQHF	TGTGCCAGCAGCCTGGGACAGGTCAATCAGCCCCAGCATTTT